Each of the 26 T cell receptor beta chains below was sequenced from the same sample in a study of a mutant IDH1 vaccine in newly diagnosed glioma. For these TCRs, the target antigens are not known. The time point denotes: week 35, safety follow-up. The study gave 300 ug of mutant IDH1 20-mer peptide per vaccine dose, with topical imiquimod. The protocol was immunoSEQ multiplex PCR, while the TCRdb copy is restricted to in-frame clones and leaves out a portion. The sample yields about 32,000 clones, around four fifths seen once. Sample: PBMCs, taken from a glioma patient whose treatment included an IDH1 peptide vaccine. The receptors shown here come from a woman in her thirties or forties with glioma.

A few counts support this clone. The chain couples TRBV19 to TRBJ1-1; 9 bases match TRBD1. Trimming took 2 bases from V and 9 from J; bases not matched to a gene: 4. The CDR3 consists of 13 residues. Germline-derived CDR1 and CDR2 are LNHDA and SQIVND (reference sequence). The CDR3 region has the DNA TGTGCCAGTAGTATACCCGGGACAGGGAAAGCTTTCTTT. Its protein is CASSIPGTGKAFF.

This clone was observed a handful of times. The chain employs TRBV10-1 and TRBJ2-7; 7 nucleotides match TRBD2. Looked up from germline, CDR1 is WNHNN and CDR2 is SYGVQD (reference sequence). This CDR3 has 15 amino acids. V was pared by 5 bases and J by 3 bases, with 10 bases of the junction left unmatched. This CDR3 reads CASSTSEAGVYEQYF. CDR3 coding DNA: TGCGCCAGCAGTACCTCTGAGGCGGGGGTCTACGAGCAGTACTTC.

The chain combines TRBV5-4 with TRBJ2-2, with D tentatively TRBD1 or TRBD2 (5 bases each). The germline V gene has CDR1 SGHNT and CDR2 YYREEE (reference sequence). Deletions cut 0 bases from V and 5 bases from J, with 11 bases between. This CDR3 contains 15 residues. CDR3 loop: CASSLGGSETGELFF. Here the CDR3 DNA reads TGTGCCAGCAGCTTGGGGGGGTCGGAGACCGGGGAGCTGTTTTTT.

J is TRBJ1-1 and V is TRBV4-1; TRBD1 is a possible D gene (6 bases). V lost 1 base and J lost 3, with 21 bases in between. The germline V gene has CDR1 MGHRA and CDR2 YSYEKL. The CDR3 sequence is 18 residues long. The CDR3 coding sequence is TGCGCCAGCAGCCAAGGCCTCGGGGGGGCTAATGTGGACACTGAAGCTTTCTTT. Translation: CASSQGLGGANVDTEAFF.

This rearrangement joins TRBV19 to TRBJ1-5, with D possibly matching TRBD1 (6 bases). The CDR3 covers 12 residues. V lost 6 bases, J lost 7 bases, and 10 bases lay in between. Germline lookup yields CDR1 LNHDA and CDR2 SQIVND (reference sequence). For the CDR3, the DNA is TGTGCCAGTAGGCCGGACAGCCAGCCCCAGCATTTT. It yields the protein CASRPDSQPQHF.

This rearrangement joins TRBV7-9 to TRBJ1-4; a weak D match, TRBD1 (5 bases). The CDR3 is 14 amino acids. Germline V gene lookup returns CDR1 SEHNR and CDR2 FQNEAQ (reference sequence). Trimming pared 4 bases from V and 2 bases from J, leaving 8 bases between. Written as DNA, the CDR3 is TGTGCCAGCAGCTCCTGGGACACTAATGAAAAACTGTTTTTT. As protein: CASSSWDTNEKLFF.

The chain recombines TRBV30 with TRBJ2-7; D gene unclear. This CDR3 is built from 13 residues. Germline V gives CDR1 GTSNPN, CDR2 SVGIG (reference sequence). The V end was cut by 5 bases, the J end by 0 bases, with 11 bases between. CDR3 coding DNA: TGTGCCTGGGGACGCCCTAGCTCCTACGAGCAGTACTTC. It is translated as CAWGRPSSYEQYF.

The chain has TRBV13 and TRBJ1-6; D is possibly TRBD1 (5 bases). Per the germline V gene, CDR1 is PRHDT and CDR2 is FYEKMQ (reference sequence). V lost 5 bases to trimming and J lost 9 bases, with 8 bases between them. The CDR3 runs to 12 residues. This CDR3 reads CASSPGSSPLHF. In DNA form, the CDR3 reads TGTGCCAGCAGCCCAGGGAGTTCACCCCTCCACTTT.

This clone came up a few times. This chain links TRBV21-1 with TRBJ2-6. TRBV21-1 is a pseudogene. The CDR3 is made up of 18 amino acids. The CDR3 protein is CASSKVGARRSGANVLTF. The CDR3 DNA is TGTGCCAGCAGCAAAGTCGGCGCTCGGCGCTCTGGGGCCAACGTCCTGACTTTC.

V and J are TRBV10-1 and TRBJ2-1, with TRBD2 matching 10 bases. The CDR3 extends over 15 amino acids. Germline CDR1 reads WNHNN; CDR2 reads SYGVQD (reference sequence). The J segment lost 10 bases and the V segment lost 2 bases, leaving 8 bases of the junction unmatched. CDR3 loop: CASSELAGAFSEQFF. For the CDR3, the DNA is TGCGCCAGCAGTGAGCTAGCGGGGGCGTTTTCGGAGCAGTTCTTC.

The rearrangement joins TRBV2 to TRBJ1-2; TRBD1 agrees at 7 bases. The CDR3 totals 13 residues. Germline-derived CDR1 and CDR2 are SNHLY and FYNNEI. The V segment lost 6 bases and the J segment 2 bases; nucleotides outside the gene matches: 3. CDR3 bases: TGTGCCAGCAGAGACAGGGAGAACTATGGCTACACCTTC. This codes for CASRDRENYGYTF.

The V and J genes are TRBV4-3 and TRBJ1-2; TRBD1 aligns across 9 bases. Per the germline V gene, CDR1 is LGHNA and CDR2 is YSLEER. The CDR3 contains 14 residues. With 3 bases clipped from V and 7 bases from J, the junction kept 6 bases outside the gene matches. In DNA form, the CDR3 reads TGCGCCAGCAGCCATAACAGGGGGCAAGGTGGCTACACCTTC. Translating gives CASSHNRGQGGYTF.

The rearrangement joins TRBV6-1 to TRBJ2-5, with unresolved D. This CDR3 is 12 amino acids long. Germline V gene lookup returns CDR1 MNHNS and CDR2 SASEGT. V was trimmed by 5 bases and J by 2 bases, leaving 6 bases between them. The DNA of the CDR3 is TGTGCCAGCAGTAGGCAACAAGAGACCCAGTACTTC. Encoded protein: CASSRQQETQYF.

The J gene is TRBJ1-1, the V gene TRBV21-1. TRBV21-1 is a recognized pseudogene. The CDR3 sequence is 13 residues long. The CDR3 protein is CASNGGGGTEAFF. The CDR3 nucleotides are TGTGCCAGCAACGGGGGGGGAGGGACTGAAGCTTTCTTT.

The rearrangement links TRBV18 to TRBJ1-1; D may be TRBD1 (6 bases). CDR3 length: 15 amino acids. Germline V gene data show CDR1 as KGHSH and CDR2 as LQKENI. Trimming cost V 1 base and J 0 bases, with 9 bases left between them. The CDR3 DNA is TGTGCCAGCTCACCACAGGGGACAATGAACACTGAAGCTTTCTTT. This codes for CASSPQGTMNTEAFF. Full variable domain (rest looked up from reference TRBV18 and TRBJ1-1): NAGVMQNPRHLVRRRGQEARLRCSPMKGHSHVYWYRQLPEEGLKFMVYLQKENIIDESGMPKERFSAEFPKEGPSILRIQQVVRGDSAAYFCASSPQGTMNTEAFFGQGTRLTVV.

The V and J genes are TRBV7-2 and TRBJ1-2; 10 bases line up with TRBD1. The junction had 0 bases not matched to a gene; V was cut back by 1 base and J by 7 bases. Germline V gene sequence: CDR1 SGHTA, CDR2 FQGNSA. CDR3 length: 13 residues. The CDR3 protein is CASSLGQGAGYTF. CDR3 nucleotides: TGTGCCAGCAGCTTAGGACAGGGGGCTGGCTACACCTTC.

This chain uses TRBV2 with TRBJ1-2, with 7 bases that match TRBD1. This CDR3 comprises 13 residues. Germline CDR1 SNHLY, CDR2 FYNNEI. V lost 4 bases and J lost 4; bases outside the gene matches: 3. CDR3 loop: CASSADRVYGYTF. The CDR3 nucleotides read TGTGCCAGCAGTGCAGACAGGGTCTATGGCTACACCTTC. Filled out from reference TRBV2 and TRBJ1-2, the complete variable domain reads EPEVTQTPSHQVTQMGQEVILRCVPISNHLYFYWYRQILGQKVEFLVSFYNNEISEKSEIFDDQFSVERPDGSNFTLKIRSTKLEDSAMYFCASSADRVYGYTFGSGTRLTVV.

This chain joins TRBV19 and TRBJ1-6, with D hard to call. Germline V gives CDR1 LNHDA, CDR2 SQIVND (reference sequence). The V and J ends lost 5 bases and 5 bases respectively, with 4 bases between them. The CDR3 length is 12 residues. This chain's CDR3 is CASSVNNSPLHF. In nucleotides, the CDR3 is TGTGCCAGTAGTGTTAATAATTCACCCCTCCACTTT.

The chain links TRBV4-1 to TRBJ1-6; weak D call: TRBD1 (6 bases). This CDR3 region has 17 residues. Trimming removed 3 bases at V and 1 base at J, with 13 bases between. Germline values: CDR1 MGHRA, CDR2 YSYEKL. Here the CDR3 reads CASSHIVQGSYNSPLHF. The CDR3 DNA reads TGCGCCAGCAGCCATATAGTACAGGGATCCTATAATTCACCCCTCCACTTT.

V gene TRBV7-6 combines with J gene TRBJ2-7; 9 bases are a match to TRBD1. Looked up from germline, CDR1 is SGHVS and CDR2 is FNYEAQ. The CDR3 extends over 17 amino acids. With V trimmed by 5 bases and J by 5 bases, 16 bases remained unmatched. CDR3 sequence reads: CASSPLSGTGKINEQYF. Written as DNA, the CDR3 is TGTGCCAGCAGCCCTCTCTCAGGGACAGGGAAGATCAACGAGCAGTACTTC.

This chain links TRBV6-4 with TRBJ2-4, with 10 bases matching TRBD2. From germline, CDR1 is MRHNA and CDR2 SNTAGT. The CDR3 has 14 amino acids. The CDR3 region has the DNA TGTGCGACAACTCCCCATCTAGCGGGGGCTTATCAGTACTTC. Translated, it gives CATTPHLAGAYQYF.

The table lists this clone with a few counts. V and J are TRBV29-1 and TRBJ1-5; D is ambiguous. The germline gives CDR1 SQVTM, CDR2 ANQGSEA. Trimming left V 4 bases short and J 5 bases short, with 3 bases between. The CDR3 is made up of 10 amino acids. The CDR3 nucleotides read TGCAGCGTTGGCGATCAGCCCCAGCATTTT. Encoded protein: CSVGDQPQHF. The full variable domain, in which reference TRBV29-1 and TRBJ1-5 provide the parts outside the CDR3, is SAVISQKPSRDICQRGTSLTIQCQVDSQVTMMFWYRQQPGQSLTLIATANQGSEATYESGFVIDKFPISRPNLTFSTLTVSNMSPEDSSIYLCSVGDQPQHFGDGTRLSIL.

This chain joins TRBV7-2 and TRBJ2-1; D perhaps matches TRBD1 (5 bases). CDR3 size: 15 residues. Germline-derived CDR1 and CDR2 are SGHTA and FQGNSA. With 3 bases removed from V and 1 base from J, the gap between germline ends came to 10 bases. The CDR3 spells CASSLGRASYNEQFF. As DNA, the CDR3 is TGTGCCAGCAGCTTGGGGCGTGCGTCCTACAATGAGCAGTTCTTC. Looking up the rest from reference TRBV7-2 and TRBJ2-1 gives the full variable domain: GAGVSQSPSNKVTEKGKDVELRCDPISGHTALYWYRQSLGQGLEFLIYFQGNSAPDKSGLPSDRFSAERTGGSVSTLTIQRTQQEDSAVYLCASSLGRASYNEQFFGPGTRLTVL.

This rearrangement joins TRBV9 to TRBJ2-5; D is ambiguous. Trimming stripped 0 bases from V and 5 bases from J, with 5 bases between. Germline-derived CDR1 and CDR2 are SGDLS and YYNGEE. The CDR3 totals 12 residues. CDR3 in DNA: TGTGCCAGCAGCGTAGAGGCGGAGACCCAGTACTTC. Protein sequence: CASSVEAETQYF.

This chain links TRBV11-2 with TRBJ2-5; D call uncertain. Germline values: CDR1 SGHAT, CDR2 FQNNGV. This CDR3 is built from 13 residues. Trimming took off 5 bases at V and 2 bases at J, with 9 bases between the two ends. The CDR3 region has the DNA TGTGCCAGCAGCCCGCAGGTGCAAGAGACCCAGTACTTC. Protein: CASSPQVQETQYF.

The gene calls are TRBV7-6 and TRBJ1-4; D not certain. Germline CDR1 and CDR2: SGHVS and FNYEAQ. The CDR3 consists of 15 residues. V lost 2 bases, J lost 3 bases, and 10 bases lay in between. CDR3 bases: TGTGCCAGCAGCTTATTAGCGCAGCCTAATGAAAAACTGTTTTTT. The encoded protein is CASSLLAQPNEKLFF.